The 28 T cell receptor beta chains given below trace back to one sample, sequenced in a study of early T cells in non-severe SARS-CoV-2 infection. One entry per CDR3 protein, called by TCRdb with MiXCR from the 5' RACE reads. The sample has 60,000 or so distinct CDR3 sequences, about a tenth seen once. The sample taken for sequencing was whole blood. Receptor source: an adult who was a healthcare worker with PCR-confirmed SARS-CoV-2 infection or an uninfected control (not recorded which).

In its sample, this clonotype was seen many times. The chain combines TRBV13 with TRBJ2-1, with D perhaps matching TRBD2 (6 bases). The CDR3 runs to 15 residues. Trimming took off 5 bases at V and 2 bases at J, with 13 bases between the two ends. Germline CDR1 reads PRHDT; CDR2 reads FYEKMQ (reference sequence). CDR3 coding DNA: TGTGCCAGCAGCCCTGCCGCGGGGCCCTACAATGAGCAGTTCTTC. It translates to CASSPAAGPYNEQFF.

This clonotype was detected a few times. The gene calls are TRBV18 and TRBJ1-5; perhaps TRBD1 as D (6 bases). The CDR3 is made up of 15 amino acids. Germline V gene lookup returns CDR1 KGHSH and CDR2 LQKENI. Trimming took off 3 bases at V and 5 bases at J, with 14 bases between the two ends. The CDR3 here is CASSPSTGPDQPQHF. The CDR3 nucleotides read TGTGCCAGCTCACCCAGTACAGGGCCGGATCAGCCCCAGCATTTT.

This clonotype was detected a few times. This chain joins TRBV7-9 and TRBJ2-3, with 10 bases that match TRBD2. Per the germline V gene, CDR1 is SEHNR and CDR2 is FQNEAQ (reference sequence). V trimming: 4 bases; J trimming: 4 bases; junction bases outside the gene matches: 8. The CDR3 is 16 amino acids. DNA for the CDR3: TGTGCCAGCAGCTACGGGACTAGCGCGACGCCAGATACGCAGTATTTT. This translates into CASSYGTSATPDTQYF.

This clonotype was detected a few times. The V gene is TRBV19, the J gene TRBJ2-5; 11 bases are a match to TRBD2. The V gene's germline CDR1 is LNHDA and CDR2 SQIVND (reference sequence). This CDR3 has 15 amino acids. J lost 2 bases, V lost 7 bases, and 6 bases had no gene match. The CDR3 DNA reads TGTGCCAGTACTCTAGCGGGGGGAGAGCAAGAGACCCAGTACTTC. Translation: CASTLAGGEQETQYF.

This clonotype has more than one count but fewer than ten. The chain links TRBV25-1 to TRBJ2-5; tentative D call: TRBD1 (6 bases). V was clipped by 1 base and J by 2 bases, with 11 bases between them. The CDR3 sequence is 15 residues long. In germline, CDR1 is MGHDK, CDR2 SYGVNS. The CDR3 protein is CASSEWGTPQETQYF. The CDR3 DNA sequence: TGTGCCAGCAGTGAATGGGGGACACCACAAGAGACCCAGTACTTC.

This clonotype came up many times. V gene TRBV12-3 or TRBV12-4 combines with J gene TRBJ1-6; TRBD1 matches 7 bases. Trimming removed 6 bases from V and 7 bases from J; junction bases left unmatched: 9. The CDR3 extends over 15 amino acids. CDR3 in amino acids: CASSLSGTENSPLHF. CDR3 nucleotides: TGTGCCAGCAGCTTGTCCGGGACAGAGAATTCACCCCTCCACTTT.

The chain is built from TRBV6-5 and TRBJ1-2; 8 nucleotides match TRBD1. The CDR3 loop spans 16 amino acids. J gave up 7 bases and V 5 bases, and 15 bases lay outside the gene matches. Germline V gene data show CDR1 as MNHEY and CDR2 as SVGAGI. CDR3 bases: TGTGCCAGCAGTACCCGACCCGACAGGGGAGGCTCTGGCTACACCTTC. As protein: CASSTRPDRGGSGYTF.

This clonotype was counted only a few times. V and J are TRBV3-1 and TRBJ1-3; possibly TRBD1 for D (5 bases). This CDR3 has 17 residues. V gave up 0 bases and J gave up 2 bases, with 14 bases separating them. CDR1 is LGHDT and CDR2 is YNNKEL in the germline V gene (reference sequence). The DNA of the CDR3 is TGTGCCAGCAGCCAAGAAGCGGCAGGGAATACTGGAAACACCATATATTTT. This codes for CASSQEAAGNTGNTIYF.

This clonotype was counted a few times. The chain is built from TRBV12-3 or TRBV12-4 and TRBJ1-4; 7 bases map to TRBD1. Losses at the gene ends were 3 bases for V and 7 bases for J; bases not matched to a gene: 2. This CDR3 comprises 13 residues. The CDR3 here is CASSFNRGEKLFF. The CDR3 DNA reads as TGTGCCAGCAGTTTCAACAGGGGTGAAAAACTGTTTTTT.

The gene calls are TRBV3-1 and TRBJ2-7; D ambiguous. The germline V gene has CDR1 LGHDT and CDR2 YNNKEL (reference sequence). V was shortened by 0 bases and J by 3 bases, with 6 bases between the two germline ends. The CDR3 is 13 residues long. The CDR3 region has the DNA TGTGCCAGCAGCCAAGACTGGGGCTACGAGCAGTACTTC. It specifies CASSQDWGYEQYF.

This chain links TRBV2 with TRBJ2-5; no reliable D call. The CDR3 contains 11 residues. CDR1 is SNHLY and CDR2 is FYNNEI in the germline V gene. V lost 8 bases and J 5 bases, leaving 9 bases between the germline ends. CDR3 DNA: TGTGCCAGCGGGAAAGGGGAGACCCAGTACTTC. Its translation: CASGKGETQYF.

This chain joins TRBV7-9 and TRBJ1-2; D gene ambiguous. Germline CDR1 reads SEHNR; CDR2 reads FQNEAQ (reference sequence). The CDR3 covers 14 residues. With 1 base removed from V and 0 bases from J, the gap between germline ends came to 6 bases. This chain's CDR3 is CASSLVPANYGYTF. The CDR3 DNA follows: TGTGCCAGCAGCTTAGTCCCAGCTAACTATGGCTACACCTTC.

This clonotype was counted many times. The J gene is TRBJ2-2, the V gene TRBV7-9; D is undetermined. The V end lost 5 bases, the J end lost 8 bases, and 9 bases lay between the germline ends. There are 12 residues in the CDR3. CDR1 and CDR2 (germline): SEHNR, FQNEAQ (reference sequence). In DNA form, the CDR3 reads TGTGCCAGCAGCCATCAGACAGGGGAGCTGTTTTTT. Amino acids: CASSHQTGELFF. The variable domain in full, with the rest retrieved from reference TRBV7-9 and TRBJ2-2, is DTGVSQNPRHKITKRGQNVTFRCDPISEHNRLYWYRQTLGQGPEFLTYFQNEAQLEKSRLLSDRFSAERPKGSFSTLEIQRTEQGDSAMYLCASSHQTGELFFGEGSRLTVL.

CDR3 sequence: CASSVEDIKYF. The CDR3 DNA sequence: TGCGCCAGCAGTGTTGAGGATATTAAGTATTTT. This chain links TRBV5-1 with TRBJ2-3; D is unclear. Germline V gene sequence: CDR1 SGHRS, CDR2 YFSETQ. Trimming took off 5 bases at V and 13 bases at J, with 14 bases between the two ends. The CDR3 extends over 11 amino acids.

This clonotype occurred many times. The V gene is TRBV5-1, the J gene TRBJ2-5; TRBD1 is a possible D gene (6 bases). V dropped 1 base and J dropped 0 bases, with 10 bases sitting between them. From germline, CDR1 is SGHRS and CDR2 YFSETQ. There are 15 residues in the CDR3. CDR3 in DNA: TGCGCCAGCAGCTTGATGAGGGGGTACCAAGAGACCCAGTACTTC. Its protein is CASSLMRGYQETQYF.

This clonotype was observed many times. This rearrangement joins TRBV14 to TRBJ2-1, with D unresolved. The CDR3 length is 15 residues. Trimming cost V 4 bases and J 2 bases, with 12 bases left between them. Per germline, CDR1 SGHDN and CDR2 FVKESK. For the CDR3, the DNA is TGTGCCAGCAGCCCCCAGTTGGGCCCCTACAATGAGCAGTTCTTC. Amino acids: CASSPQLGPYNEQFF. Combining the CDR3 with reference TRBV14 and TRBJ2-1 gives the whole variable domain EAGVTQFPSHSVIEKGQTVTLRCDPISGHDNLYWYRRVMGKEIKFLLHFVKESKQDESGMPNNRFLAERTGGTYSTLKVQPAELEDSGVYFCASSPQLGPYNEQFFGPGTRLTVL.

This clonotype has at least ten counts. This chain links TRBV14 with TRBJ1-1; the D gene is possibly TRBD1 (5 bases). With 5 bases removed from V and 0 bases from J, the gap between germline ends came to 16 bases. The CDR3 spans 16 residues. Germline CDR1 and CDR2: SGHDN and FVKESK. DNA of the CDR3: TGTGCCAGCAGCTTCACCCCCAGGGCCATGAACACTGAAGCTTTCTTT. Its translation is CASSFTPRAMNTEAFF.

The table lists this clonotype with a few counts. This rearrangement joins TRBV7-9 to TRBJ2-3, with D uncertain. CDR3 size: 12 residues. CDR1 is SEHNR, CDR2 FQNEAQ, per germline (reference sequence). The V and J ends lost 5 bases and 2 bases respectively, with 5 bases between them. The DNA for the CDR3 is TGTGCCAGCAGCACGTCCACAGATACGCAGTATTTT. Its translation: CASSTSTDTQYF.

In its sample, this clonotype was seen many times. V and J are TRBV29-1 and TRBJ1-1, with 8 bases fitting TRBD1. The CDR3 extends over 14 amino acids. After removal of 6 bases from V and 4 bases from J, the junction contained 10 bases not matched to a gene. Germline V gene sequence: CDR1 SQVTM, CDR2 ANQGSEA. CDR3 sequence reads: CSVMEVQGGTEAFF. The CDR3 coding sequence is TGCAGCGTGATGGAGGTACAGGGGGGCACTGAAGCTTTCTTT.

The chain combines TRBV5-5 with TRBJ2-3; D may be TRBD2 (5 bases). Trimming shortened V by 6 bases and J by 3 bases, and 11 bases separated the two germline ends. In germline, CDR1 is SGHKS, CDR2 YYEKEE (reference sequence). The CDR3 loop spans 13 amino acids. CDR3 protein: CASTNPGTDTQYF. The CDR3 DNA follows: TGTGCCAGCACCAACCCGGGGACAGATACGCAGTATTTT. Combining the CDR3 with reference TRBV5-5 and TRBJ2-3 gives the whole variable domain DAGVTQSPTHLIKTRGQQVTLRCSPISGHKSVSWYQQVLGQGPQFIFQYYEKEERGRGNFPDRFSARQFPNYSSELNVNALLLGDSALYLCASTNPGTDTQYFGPGTRLTVL.

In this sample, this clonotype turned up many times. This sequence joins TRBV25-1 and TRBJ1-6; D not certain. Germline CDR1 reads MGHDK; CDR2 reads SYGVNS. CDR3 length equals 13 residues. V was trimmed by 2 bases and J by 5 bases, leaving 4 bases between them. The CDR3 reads CASSEVNNSPLHF. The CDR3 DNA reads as TGTGCCAGCAGTGAAGTAAATAATTCACCCCTCCACTTT.

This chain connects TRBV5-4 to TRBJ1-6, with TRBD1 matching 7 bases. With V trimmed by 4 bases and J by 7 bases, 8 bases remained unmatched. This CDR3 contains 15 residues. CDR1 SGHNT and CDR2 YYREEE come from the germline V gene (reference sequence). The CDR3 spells CASSAGTVTNSPLHF. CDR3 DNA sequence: TGTGCCAGCAGCGCCGGGACAGTGACGAATTCACCCCTCCACTTT.

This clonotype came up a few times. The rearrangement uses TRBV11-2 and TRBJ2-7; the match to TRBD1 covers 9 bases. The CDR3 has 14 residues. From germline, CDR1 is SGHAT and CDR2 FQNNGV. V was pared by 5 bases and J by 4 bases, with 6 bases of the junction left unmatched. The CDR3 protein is CASSAGQGSYEQYF. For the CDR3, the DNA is TGTGCCAGCAGCGCGGGACAGGGAAGTTACGAGCAGTACTTC. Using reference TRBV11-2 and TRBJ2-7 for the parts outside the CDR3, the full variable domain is EAGVAQSPRYKIIEKRQSVAFWCNPISGHATLYWYQQILGQGPKLLIQFQNNGVVDDSQLPKDRFSAERLKGVDSTLKIQPAKLEDSAVYLCASSAGQGSYEQYFGPGTRLTVT.

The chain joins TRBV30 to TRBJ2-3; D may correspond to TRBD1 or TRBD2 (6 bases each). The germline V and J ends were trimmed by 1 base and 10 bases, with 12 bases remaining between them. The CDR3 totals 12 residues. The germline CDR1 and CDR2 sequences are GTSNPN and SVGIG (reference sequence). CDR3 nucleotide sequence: TGTGCCTGGAGTGCCTCCCGGGGGCCGCAGTATTTT. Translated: CAWSASRGPQYF. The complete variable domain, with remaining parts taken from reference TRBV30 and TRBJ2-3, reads SQTIHQWPATLVQPVGSPLSLECTVEGTSNPNLYWYRQAAGRGLQLLFYSVGIGQISSEVPQNLSASRPQDRQFILSSKKLLLSDSGFYLCAWSASRGPQYFGPGTRLTVL.

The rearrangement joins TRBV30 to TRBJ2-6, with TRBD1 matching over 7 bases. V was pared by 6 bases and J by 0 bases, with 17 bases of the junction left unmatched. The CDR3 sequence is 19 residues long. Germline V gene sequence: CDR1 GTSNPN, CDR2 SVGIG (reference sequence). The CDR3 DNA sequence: TGTGCCTGTCCCCCCCTTCCGGGACAGCCAGCCTCTGGGGCCAACGTCCTGACTTTC. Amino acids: CACPPLPGQPASGANVLTF.

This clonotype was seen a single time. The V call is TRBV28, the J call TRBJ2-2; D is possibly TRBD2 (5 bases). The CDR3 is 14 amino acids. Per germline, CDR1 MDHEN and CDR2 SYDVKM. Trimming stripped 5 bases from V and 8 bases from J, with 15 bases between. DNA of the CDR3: TGTGCCAGCAGTCTCCCCGGGGTGGTAGGGGAGCTGTTTTTT. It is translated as CASSLPGVVGELFF.

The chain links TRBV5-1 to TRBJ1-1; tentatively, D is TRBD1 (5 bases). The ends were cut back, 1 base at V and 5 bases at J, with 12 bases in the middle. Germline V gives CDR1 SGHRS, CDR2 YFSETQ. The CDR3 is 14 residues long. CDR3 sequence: CASSLWGGETEAFF. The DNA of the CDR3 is TGCGCCAGCAGCTTGTGGGGCGGGGAGACTGAAGCTTTCTTT.

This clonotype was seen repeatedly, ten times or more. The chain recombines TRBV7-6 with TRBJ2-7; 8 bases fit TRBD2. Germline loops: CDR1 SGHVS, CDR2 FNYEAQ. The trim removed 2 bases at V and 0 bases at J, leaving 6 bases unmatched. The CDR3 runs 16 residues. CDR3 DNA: TGTGCCAGCAGCTTATATTCAGGGACTAGCTCCTACGAGCAGTACTTC. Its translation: CASSLYSGTSSYEQYF.